The source of this T cell receptor (beta chain) is a study of regulatory T cells in long-lasting Graves disease. The sample holds a few counts of this clonotype. What it binds is not known. CDR3 length: 14 amino acids. V dropped 1 base and J dropped 7 bases, with 10 bases sitting between them. Per the germline V gene, CDR1 is SGHVS and CDR2 is FQNEAQ. Libraries of TCR beta came from iRepertoire HTBI primers plus Arm-PCR of CDR3 regions. Each CDR3 protein is one row after TCRdb ran MiXCR on the multiplex PCR reads. The table has under 500,000 distinct CDR3 sequences, around 20% seen once. The time point here: persistent/refractory GD, antithyroid drugs over 5 years with positive TRAb. Extracted RNA from PBMCs served as the source of the TCR library. Patients hailed from an endocrinology department in Xi'an, China. Study findings and constraints: Sampling was limited to peripheral blood rather than thyroid tissue. The small sample size may have reduced accuracy.

The V gene is TRBV7-8, the J gene TRBJ2-2; the D gene could be TRBD1 or TRBD2 (6 bases each). Source: peripheral blood mononuclear cells (PBMCs), taken when the disease was refractory, from a patient treated with antithyroid drugs. The receptor was derived from a female donor with Graves disease. CDR3 region: CASSLVRGRGELFF. CDR3 bases: TGTGCCAGCAGCTTAGTCCGGGGGCGCGGGGAGCTGTTTTTT. The entire variable domain, with the rest obtained from reference TRBV7-8 and TRBJ2-2, is as follows: GAGVSQSPRYKVAKRGQDVALRCDPISGHVSLFWYQQALGQGPEFLTYFQNEAQLDKSGLPSDRFFAERPEGSVSTLKIQRTQQEDSAVYLCASSLVRGRGELFFGEGSRLTVL.